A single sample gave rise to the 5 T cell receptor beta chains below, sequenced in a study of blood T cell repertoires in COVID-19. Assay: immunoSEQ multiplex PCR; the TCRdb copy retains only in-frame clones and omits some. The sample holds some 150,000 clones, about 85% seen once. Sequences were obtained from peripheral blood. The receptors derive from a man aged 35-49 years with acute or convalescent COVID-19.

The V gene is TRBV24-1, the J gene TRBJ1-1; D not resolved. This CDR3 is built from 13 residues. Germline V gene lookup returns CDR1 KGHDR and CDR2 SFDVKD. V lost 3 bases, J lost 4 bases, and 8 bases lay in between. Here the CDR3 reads CATSDARGTEAFF. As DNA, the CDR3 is TGTGCCACCAGTGATGCCCGCGGCACTGAAGCTTTCTTT.

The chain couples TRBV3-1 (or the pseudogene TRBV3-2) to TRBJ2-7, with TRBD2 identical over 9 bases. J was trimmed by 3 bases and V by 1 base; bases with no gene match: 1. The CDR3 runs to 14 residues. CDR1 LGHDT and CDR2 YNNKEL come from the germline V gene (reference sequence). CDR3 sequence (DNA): TGTGCCAGCAGCCAAGGCGGGGGGGTCTACGAGCAGTACTTC. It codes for CASSQGGGVYEQYF.

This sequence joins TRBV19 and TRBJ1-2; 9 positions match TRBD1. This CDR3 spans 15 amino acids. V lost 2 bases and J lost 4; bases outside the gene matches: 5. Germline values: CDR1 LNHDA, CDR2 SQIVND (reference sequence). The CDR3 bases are TGTGCCAGTAGTATACTCGGGACAGGGTTCTATGGCTACACCTTC. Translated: CASSILGTGFYGYTF.

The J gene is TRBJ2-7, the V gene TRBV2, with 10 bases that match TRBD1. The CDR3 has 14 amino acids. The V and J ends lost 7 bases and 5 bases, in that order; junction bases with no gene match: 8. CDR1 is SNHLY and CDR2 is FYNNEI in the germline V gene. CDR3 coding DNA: TGTGCCAGCACCCCGGGACAGGGGACACACGAGCAGTACTTC. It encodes CASTPGQGTHEQYF.

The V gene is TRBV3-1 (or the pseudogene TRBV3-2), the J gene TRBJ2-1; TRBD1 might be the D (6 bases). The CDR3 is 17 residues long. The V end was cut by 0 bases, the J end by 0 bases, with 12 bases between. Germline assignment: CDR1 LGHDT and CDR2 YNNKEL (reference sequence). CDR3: CASSQDTGHCSYNEQFF. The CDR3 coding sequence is TGTGCCAGCAGCCAAGACACGGGACACTGCTCCTACAATGAGCAGTTCTTC.